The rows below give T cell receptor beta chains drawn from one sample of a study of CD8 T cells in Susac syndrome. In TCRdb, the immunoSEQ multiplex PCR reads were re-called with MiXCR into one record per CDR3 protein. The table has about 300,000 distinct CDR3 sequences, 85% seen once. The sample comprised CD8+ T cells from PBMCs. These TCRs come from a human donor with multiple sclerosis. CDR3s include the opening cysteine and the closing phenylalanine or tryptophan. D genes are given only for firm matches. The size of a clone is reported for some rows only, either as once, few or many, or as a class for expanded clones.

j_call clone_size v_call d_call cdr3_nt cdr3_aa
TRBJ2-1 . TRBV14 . TGTGCCAGCAGCCAAGCCTACCAAAGAAATGAGCAGTTCTTC CASSQAYQRNEQFF
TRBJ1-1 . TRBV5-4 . TGTGCCAGCAGTCAGGGAACAGGCACTGAAGCTTTCTTT CASSQGTGTEAFF
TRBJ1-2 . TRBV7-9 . TGTGCCAGCAGCTTAGATCCAGGGACCGCCTATGGCTACACCTTC CASSLDPGTAYGYTF
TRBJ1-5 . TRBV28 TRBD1 TGTGCCAGCAGTTTAACAGGGGAGGCCAATCAGCCCCAGCATTTT CASSLTGEANQPQHF
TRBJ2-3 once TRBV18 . TGTGCCAGCTCACCCGGAGAGTGGGATACGCAGTATTTT CASSPGEWDTQYF
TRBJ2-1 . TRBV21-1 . TGTGCCAGCAGCAGAACAACGGGTGACAACTACAATGAGCAGTTCTTC CASSRTTGDNYNEQFF
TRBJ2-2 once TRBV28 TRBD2 TGTGCCACCGGGGGTAGCGGGAGTTATCAAACCGGGGAGCTGTTTTTT CATGGSGSYQTGELFF
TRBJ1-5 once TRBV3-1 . TGTGCCAGCAGCCCGACAGGTATGGGCAATCAGCCCCAGCATTTT CASSPTGMGNQPQHF
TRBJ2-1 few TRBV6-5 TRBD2 TGTGCCAGCAGTCCCGGACTAGCGGGAGATGAGCAGTTCTTC CASSPGLAGDEQFF
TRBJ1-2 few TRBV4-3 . TGCGCCAGCAGCCAAGAAATTGATGGGCGGGGCTATGGCTACACCTTC CASSQEIDGRGYGYTF
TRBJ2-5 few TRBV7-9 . TGTGCCAGCAGCTTACCTCGAACGGGGTACGTGGCGTACCAAGAGACCCAGTACTTC CASSLPRTGYVAYQETQYF
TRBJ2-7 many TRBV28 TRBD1 TGTGCCAGCAGCTCGGGGACAGGGAGCTACGAGCAGTACTTC CASSSGTGSYEQYF
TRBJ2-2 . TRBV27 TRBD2 TGTGCCAGCAGTTTAATTGTGTCTAGCGGGAGTTCCGGGGAGCTGTTTTTT CASSLIVSSGSSGELFF
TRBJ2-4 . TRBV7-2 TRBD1 TGTGCCAGCAGCTTAGCGCTAGGACAGGGGGAAAACATTCAGTACTTC CASSLALGQGENIQYF
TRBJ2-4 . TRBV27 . TGTGCCAGCAGTTTATCGATCGGGACTCAAAACATTCAGTACTTC CASSLSIGTQNIQYF
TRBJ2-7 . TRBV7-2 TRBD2 TGTGCCAGCAGCCTATTAGCGGGGGCCTCCTACGAGCAGTACTTC CASSLLAGASYEQYF
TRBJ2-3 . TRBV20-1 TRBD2 TGCAGTGCTAGAATACGGCGGGAGACAGATACGCAGTATTTT CSARIRRETDTQYF
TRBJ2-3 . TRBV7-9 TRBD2 TGTGCCAGCAGCTCCCTTCTAGCGGGAGGAGAGGGCACAGATACGCAGTATTTT CASSSLLAGGEGTDTQYF
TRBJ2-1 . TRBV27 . TGTGCCAGCAGTTCTTGGACCGTTTACTCCAATGAGCAGTTCTTC CASSSWTVYSNEQFF
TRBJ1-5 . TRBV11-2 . TGTGCCAGCAGCTTGGACAATCAGCCCCAGCATTTT CASSLDNQPQHF
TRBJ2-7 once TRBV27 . TGTGCCAGCAGCTCGGACAGACTGCCTTTGAGTGAGCAGTACTTC CASSSDRLPLSEQYF
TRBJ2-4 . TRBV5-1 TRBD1 TGCGCCAGCAGCATCCGGACAGGGGTGAACATTCAGTACTTC CASSIRTGVNIQYF
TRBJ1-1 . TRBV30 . TGTGCCTGGAGGGGGGTGAACACTGAAGCTTTCTTT CAWRGVNTEAFF
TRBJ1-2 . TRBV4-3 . TGCGCCAGCAGCCAAGATCTGGACGGCCTTGGGGAGTATGGCTACACCTTC CASSQDLDGLGEYGYTF
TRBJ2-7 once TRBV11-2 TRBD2 TGTGCCAGCAGCTTATCGCCGGGGGGCTACGAGCAGTACTTC CASSLSPGGYEQYF
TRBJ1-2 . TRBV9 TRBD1 TGTGCCAGCAGCGAGGGACAGGGGGCCGATGGCTACACCTTC CASSEGQGADGYTF
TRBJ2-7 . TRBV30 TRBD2 TGTGCCTGGATGCAAGGGGCTAGCGGGAGATCCTACGAGCAGTACTTC CAWMQGASGRSYEQYF
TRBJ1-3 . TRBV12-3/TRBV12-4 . TGTGCCAGCAGTTTTAGGGGCATCTCTGGAAACACCATATATTTT CASSFRGISGNTIYF
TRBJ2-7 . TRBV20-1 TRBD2 TGCAGTGCTAGAGTCGGACTAGCGGGAGGATCCTACGAGCAGTACTTC CSARVGLAGGSYEQYF
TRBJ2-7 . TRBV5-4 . TGTGCCAGCAGCTTGGGTAGTTCCTTGGGGGAGCAGTACTTC CASSLGSSLGEQYF
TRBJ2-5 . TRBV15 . TGTGCCACCAGCTATAAATCGAGCCTCCAAGAGACCCAGTACTTC CATSYKSSLQETQYF
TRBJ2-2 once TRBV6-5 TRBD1 TGTGCCAGCAGTTACTCTCCACCGGGACAGGGAACCGGGGAGCTGTTTTTT CASSYSPPGQGTGELFF
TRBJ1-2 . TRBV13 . TGTGCCAGCAGCTTAGGCAGGTCAGAGATCTATGGCTACACCTTC CASSLGRSEIYGYTF
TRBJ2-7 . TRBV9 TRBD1 TGTGCCAGCAGCGTAGATCCGCTGGGGGACAGGGCCTACGAGCAGTACTTC CASSVDPLGDRAYEQYF
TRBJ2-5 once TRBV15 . TGTGCCACCAGCAGAGAGAGACCGGAACTCGGGGAGACCCAGTACTTC CATSRERPELGETQYF
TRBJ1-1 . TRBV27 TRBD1 TGTGCCAGCAGGGTGACAGGGTTCACTGAAGCTTTCTTT CASRVTGFTEAFF
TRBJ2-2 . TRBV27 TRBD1 TGTGCCAGCAGTTTCGGGACAGGGACCGGGGAGCTGTTTTTT CASSFGTGTGELFF
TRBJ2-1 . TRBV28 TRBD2 TGTGCCAGCAGTTTTTCGGGACTAGACAATGAGCAGTTCTTC CASSFSGLDNEQFF
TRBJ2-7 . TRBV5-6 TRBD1 TGTGCCGGCAGCTTGGTCCGGACAGGGGGCATGTACGAGCAGTACTTC CAGSLVRTGGMYEQYF
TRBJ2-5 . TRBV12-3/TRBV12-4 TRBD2 TGTGCCAGCAGTCCGGGGACTAGCGGGAGTGAAGAGACCCAGTACTTC CASSPGTSGSEETQYF
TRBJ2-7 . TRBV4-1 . TGCGCCAGCAGCCAAGGCGGCAGGGGCGAGCAGTACTTC CASSQGGRGEQYF
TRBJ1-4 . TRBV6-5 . TGTGCCAGCAGTTCATTGGCAAGAGAAAAACTGTTTTTT CASSSLAREKLFF
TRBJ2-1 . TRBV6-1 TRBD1 TGTGCCTCCGGGACAGGGTCCCACAATGAGCAGTTCTTC CASGTGSHNEQFF
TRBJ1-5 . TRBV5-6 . TGTGCCAGCAAAGGAAGGAATAGCAATCAGCCCCAGCATTTT CASKGRNSNQPQHF
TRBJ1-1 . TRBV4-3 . TGCGCCAGCAGCCGAGGAGGTGCAGGGTATACTGAAGCTTTCTTT CASSRGGAGYTEAFF
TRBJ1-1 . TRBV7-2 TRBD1 TGTGCCAGCAGCTTAGTATTGGGGACAGCCCGGTACATGAACACTGAAGCTTTCTTT CASSLVLGTARYMNTEAFF